Presented here are 28 T cell receptor beta chains from one specimen sequenced in a study of metastatic and nonmetastatic thyroid tumors. Thyroid surgery took place with no prior treatment in any patient. TCRdb reprocessed the PCR reads using MiXCR. Counted here are about 7,600 clones, around 27% occurring once; the ten biggest clones make up under 20%. Input material: adjacent normal tissue. The source of these receptors is a female donor with papillary thyroid cancer or a benign thyroid nodule (not recorded which). Some clones in this sample may be carry-over from other donors' samples.

This chain connects TRBV18 to TRBJ2-3; the D is unclear. The CDR3 has 13 residues. Trimming removed 0 bases at V and 5 bases at J, with 6 bases between. Per germline, CDR1 KGHSH and CDR2 LQKENI. Here the CDR3 DNA reads TGTGCCAGCTCACCACCGGTAATAGATACGCAGTATTTT. This codes for CASSPPVIDTQYF.

Concerning this clone: A single base separates this from a much larger clone, so it may be a read error. The rearrangement joins TRBV3-1 to TRBJ1-2, with unresolved D. CDR1 and CDR2 (germline): LGHDT, YNNKEL (reference sequence). This CDR3 is built from 11 residues. The CDR3 DNA reads as TGTGCCAGCAGCCAACACTATTGCTACGCCTTC. It yields the protein CASSQHYCYAF. Variable domain in full (rest from reference TRBV3-1 and TRBJ1-2): DTAVSQTPKYLVTQMGNDKSIKCEQNLGHDTMYWYKQDSKKFLKIMFSYNNKELIINETVPNRFSPKSPDKAHLNLHINSLELGDSAVYFCASSQHYCYAFGSGTRLTVV.

In regard to this clone: The CDR3 ends on some other residue instead of the conserved phenylalanine or tryptophan, so this is likely a read error. The J gene is TRBJ1-2, the V gene TRBV25-1; no definite D call. Trimming took off 0 bases at V and 4 bases at J, with 0 bases between the two ends. Per germline, CDR1 MGHDK and CDR2 SYGVNS. This CDR3 is built from 11 residues. The CDR3 is CASSEYYGYTS. In nucleotides, the CDR3 is TGTGCCAGCAGTGAATACTATGGCTACACCTCC.

This clone has only a few counts. The genes are TRBV6-1 and TRBJ2-1; 8 bases align to TRBD2. CDR1 and CDR2 from the germline V gene are MNHNS and SASEGT. The CDR3 is 13 amino acids. J gave up 6 bases and V 6 bases, and 4 bases lay outside the gene matches. The CDR3 nucleotides are TGTGCCAGCAGCAACGGGGGGGCCAATGAGCAGTTCTTC. This translates into CASSNGGANEQFF.

This clone has a handful of counts. Other DNA sequences in this specimen translate into the identical CDR3. This chain uses TRBV6-1 with TRBJ2-7, with unresolved D. The V end lost 5 bases, the J end lost 3 bases, and 14 bases lay between the germline ends. Per germline, CDR1 MNHNS and CDR2 SASEGT. There are 14 residues in the CDR3. CDR3 bases: TGTGCCAGCAGTCGTACCGGTGGTGGCTACGAGCAGTACGTC. It is translated as CASSRTGGGYEQYV.

This clone was found a few times. This rearrangement joins TRBV20-1 to TRBJ2-7; 10 nucleotides match TRBD2. Germline loops: CDR1 DFQATT, CDR2 SNEGSKA (reference sequence). V shed 3 bases, J shed 2 bases, and the junction held 7 bases outside the gene matches. The CDR3 has 15 amino acids. The CDR3 is CSARGSSGRTYEQYF. The CDR3 DNA sequence: TGCAGTGCTAGGGGTTCTAGCGGGAGAACCTACGAGCAGTACTTC.

This clone was detected a few times. This chain links TRBV2 with TRBJ1-2; TRBD1 might be the D (6 bases). The length of the CDR3 is 15 residues. V lost 3 bases, J lost 4 bases, and 15 bases lay in between. The germline V gene has CDR1 SNHLY and CDR2 FYNNEI. The CDR3 protein is CASSDYRGLTYGYTF. CDR3 sequence (DNA): TGTGCCAGCAGTGATTATCGGGGGCTTACCTATGGCTACACCTTC.

In its sample, this clone is medium-sized. The rearrangement links TRBV6-1 to TRBJ2-2; D gene ambiguous. V shed 5 bases and J shed 0 bases, with 4 bases lying between them. The CDR3 length is 13 residues. CDR1 and CDR2 from the germline V gene are MNHNS and SASEGT. In DNA, the CDR3 is TGTGCCAGCAGTAAAACGAACACCGGGGAGCTGTTTTTT. Protein sequence: CASSKTNTGELFF.

The gene calls are TRBV30 and TRBJ1-3; D not certain. Germline lookup yields CDR1 GTSNPN and CDR2 SVGIG (reference sequence). The CDR3 runs to 14 residues. Trimming pared 0 bases from V and 4 bases from J, leaving 10 bases between. CDR3 in DNA: TGTGCCTGGAGTGTAAGGCCTAGGGGAAACACCATATATTTT. Translation gives CAWSVRPRGNTIYF.

The chain is built from TRBV11-2 and TRBJ2-1, with 11 bases matching TRBD2. V gave up 5 bases and J gave up 3 bases; unmatched junction bases: 3. The CDR3 runs 15 residues. Per germline, CDR1 SGHAT and CDR2 FQNNGV. DNA for the CDR3: TGTGCCAGCAGCACAGGACTAGCGGGCTACAATGAGCAGTTCTTC. It is translated as CASSTGLAGYNEQFF.

This clone counts as medium-sized. V and J are TRBV2 and TRBJ2-2; no reliable D call. Trimming took 0 bases from V and 8 from J, leaving 10 bases between them. The length of the CDR3 is 14 residues. Germline-derived CDR1 and CDR2 are SNHLY and FYNNEI. The CDR3 region has the DNA TGTGCCAGCAGTGAAGCGTTTTCTACTGGGGAGCTGTTTTTT. It yields the protein CASSEAFSTGELFF.

V and J are TRBV5-1 and TRBJ1-2; D is ambiguous. The V end lost 4 bases, the J end lost 0 bases, and 7 bases lay between the germline ends. This CDR3 has 13 amino acids. Germline CDR1 and CDR2: SGHRS and YFSETQ. The CDR3 sequence: CASSSGTNYGYTF. Written as DNA, the CDR3 is TGCGCCAGCAGCAGCGGGACTAACTATGGCTACACCTTC.

This rearrangement joins TRBV4-1 to TRBJ2-2, with D tentatively TRBD2 (6 bases). This CDR3 has 17 residues. Germline V gene data show CDR1 as MGHRA and CDR2 as YSYEKL. V lost 6 bases to trimming and J lost 7 bases, with 24 bases between them. CDR3 amino acids: CASSSPDAGRLGGELFF. The CDR3 DNA is TGCGCCAGCAGTTCCCCTGATGCCGGGAGACTCGGCGGGGAGCTGTTTTTT.

This clone was detected a few times. The CDR3 bases are TGTGCCAGCAGCCTGGGTAGGAGTGGTGAGCAGTTCTTC. Its protein is CASSLGRSGEQFF. The chain employs TRBV3-1 and TRBJ2-1; D not resolved. This CDR3 is built from 13 residues. Germline V lookup: CDR1 LGHDT, CDR2 YNNKEL (reference sequence). V was shortened by 4 bases and J by 9 bases, with 13 bases between the two germline ends.

At least ten counts were recorded for this clone. The DNA for the CDR3 is TGCAGTGCTGGGCAGGGGGTTGAGACCCAGTACTTC. Protein: CSAGQGVETQYF. The V call is TRBV20-1, the J call TRBJ2-5, with 7 bases fitting TRBD1. Trimming at V came to 5 bases and at J to 5 bases, leaving 5 bases not matched to a gene. The CDR3 has 12 residues. Germline CDR1 and CDR2: DFQATT and SNEGSKA (reference sequence).

In this sample, this clone turned up many times. This sequence joins TRBV20-1 and TRBJ2-2; TRBD1 aligns across 7 bases. The CDR3 is 14 amino acids. V gave up 6 bases and J gave up 2 bases; unmatched junction bases: 6. CDR1 DFQATT and CDR2 SNEGSKA come from the germline V gene (reference sequence). The chain's CDR3 is CSAMGQLNTGELFF. The CDR3 nucleotides read TGCAGTGCCATGGGACAGCTAAACACCGGGGAGCTGTTTTTT.

In its sample, this clone was seen many times. This sequence joins TRBV5-6 and TRBJ1-1, with 7 bases aligning to TRBD1. The CDR3 length is 12 residues. After removal of 10 bases from V and 5 bases from J, the junction contained 8 bases not matched to a gene. The germline V gene encodes CDR1 SGHDT and CDR2 YYEEEE. CDR3 loop: CAAGPRGTEAFF. In DNA form, the CDR3 reads TGTGCCGCCGGACCCAGGGGGACTGAAGCTTTCTTT.

This clone is labeled large (0.1 to 1%). The chain combines TRBV28 with TRBJ1-2; TRBD1 agrees at 7 bases. V trimming: 4 bases; J trimming: 4 bases; junction bases outside the gene matches: 6. The length of the CDR3 is 14 residues. In germline, CDR1 is MDHEN, CDR2 SYDVKM. For the CDR3, the DNA is TGTGCCAGCAGTTCGGACAGGAAAATCTATGGCTACACCTTC. The encoded protein is CASSSDRKIYGYTF.

This clone was observed many times. Other DNA sequences in this specimen translate into the identical CDR3. The genes are TRBV10-3 and TRBJ1-2; no clear D gene. Deletions cut 0 bases from V and 5 bases from J, with 7 bases between. Germline CDR1 reads ENHRY; CDR2 reads SYGVKD. CDR3 length: 13 amino acids. The CDR3 nucleotides are TGTGCCATCAGTGAGTCGGCGGAATATGGCTACACCTTC. It is translated as CAISESAEYGYTF.

Details on this clone: One end of the junction varies from germline; a read error may be responsible. The gene calls are TRBV11-1 and TRBJ2-3, with 7 positions matching TRBD2. Germline CDR1 SGHAT, CDR2 FQDESV (reference sequence). This CDR3 has 17 amino acids. The CDR3 nucleotides are TGTGCCAGCAGCAAATACTCGACTAGCTGGAGCACAGATACGCATTATTTT. Amino acids: CASSKYSTSWSTDTHYF.

By frequency in the sample, this clone is large. The chain employs TRBV6-1 and TRBJ2-3; D gene uncertain. Between the trimmed V and J ends, which lost 5 bases and 8 bases, there was a span of 5 bases. The CDR3 length is 10 residues. In germline, CDR1 is MNHNS, CDR2 SASEGT. CDR3 nucleotide sequence: TGTGCCAGCAGTTCGGGTACGCAGTATTTT. Translated: CASSSGTQYF.

This clone appeared many times. V and J are TRBV5-6 and TRBJ1-5; 10 nucleotides align to TRBD1. Germline V gene lookup returns CDR1 SGHDT and CDR2 YYEEEE. The CDR3 sequence is 16 residues long. The V gene end was trimmed by 2 bases and the J gene end by 9 bases; junction bases not matched to a gene: 11. The CDR3 DNA sequence: TGTGCCAGCAGCTTAGGGCAGGGACAGGGGAGATTGCCCCAGCATTTT. Translated: CASSLGQGQGRLPQHF.

A single count supports this clone. The gene calls are TRBV5-1 and TRBJ1-2, with 10 positions matching TRBD1. The CDR3 length is 14 residues. The V and J ends lost 4 bases and 7 bases, in that order; junction bases with no gene match: 7. Germline CDR1 is SGHRS and CDR2 is YFSETQ. CDR3 nucleotide sequence: TGCGCCAGCAGCCCGGGACAGGGGATAGGTGGCTACACCTTC. It encodes CASSPGQGIGGYTF. Based on the CDR3 plus reference TRBV5-1 and TRBJ1-2, the full variable domain is KAGVTQTPRYLIKTRGQQVTLSCSPISGHRSVSWYQQTPGQGLQFLFEYFSETQRNKGNFPGRFSGRQFSNSRSEMNVSTLELGDSALYLCASSPGQGIGGYTFGSGTRLTVV.

This clone was seen ten or more times. The chain joins TRBV29-1 to TRBJ2-1; D possibly uses TRBD1 or TRBD2 (5 bases each). This CDR3 has 14 amino acids. The ends were cut back, 3 bases at V and 3 bases at J, with 12 bases in the middle. Germline assignment: CDR1 SQVTM and CDR2 ANQGSEA. The CDR3: CSVDEGRGYNEQFF. CDR3 nucleotides: TGCAGCGTTGACGAGGGTAGGGGCTACAATGAGCAGTTCTTC.

This clone ranks as large. This sequence joins TRBV6-5 and TRBJ1-6; 7 bases match TRBD1. CDR3 length: 15 residues. Germline-derived CDR1 and CDR2 are MNHEY and SVGAGI. The V and J ends lost 0 bases and 8 bases, in that order; junction bases with no gene match: 4. The CDR3 region is CASSYSNDRDSPLHF. CDR3 in DNA: TGTGCCAGCAGTTACTCTAACGACAGGGATTCACCCCTCCACTTT.

This clone was seen ten or more times. The chain is built from TRBV7-9 and TRBJ2-1, with TRBD1 identical over 9 bases. Germline V gene sequence: CDR1 SEHNR, CDR2 FQNEAQ (reference sequence). This CDR3 is 14 amino acids long. Trimming at V came to 4 bases and at J to 3 bases, leaving 1 base not matched to a gene. The CDR3 loop reads CASSWTGVYNEQFF. The CDR3 bases are TGTGCCAGCAGCTGGACAGGGGTCTACAATGAGCAGTTCTTC. Based on the CDR3 plus reference TRBV7-9 and TRBJ2-1, the full variable domain is DTGVSQNPRHKITKRGQNVTFRCDPISEHNRLYWYRQTLGQGPEFLTYFQNEAQLEKSRLLSDRFSAERPKGSFSTLEIQRTEQGDSAMYLCASSWTGVYNEQFFGPGTRLTVL.

This sequence joins TRBV28 and TRBJ1-3, with 7 bases lining up with TRBD1. Germline V gene lookup returns CDR1 MDHEN and CDR2 SYDVKM. The CDR3 runs 14 residues. V shed 6 bases, J shed 4 bases, and the junction held 6 bases outside the gene matches. The CDR3 is CASSGQVFGNTIYF. In DNA form, the CDR3 reads TGTGCCAGCAGCGGACAGGTCTTCGGAAACACCATATATTTT. Complete variable domain (other parts from reference TRBV28 and TRBJ1-3): DVKVTQSSRYLVKRTGEKVFLECVQDMDHENMFWYRQDPGLGLRLIYFSYDVKMKEKGDIPEGYSVSREKKERFSLILESASTNQTSMYLCASSGQVFGNTIYFGEGSWLTVV.

The rearrangement uses TRBV20-1 and TRBJ1-2; 7 bases map to TRBD1. V trimming: 5 bases; J trimming: 4 bases; junction bases outside the gene matches: 4. Per the germline V gene, CDR1 is DFQATT and CDR2 is SNEGSKA (reference sequence). The CDR3 consists of 12 residues. As DNA, the CDR3 is TGCAGTGCTGGGACAGTGATCTATGGCTACACCTTC. Amino acid sequence: CSAGTVIYGYTF.